This T cell receptor beta chain was captured in a study of blood T cell repertoires in COVID-19. Study-level information: Acute and convalescent COVID-19 specimens originated in the United States, Italy and Spain. From T cells, B-cell-depleted T cells, or PBMCs came the material, which was cDNA or gDNA.

The CDR3 extends over 14 amino acids. Original handling: By means of reference gene primer amplification, nucleated cell counts were estimated. TCRdb keeps only in-frame clones here, not all; method: immunoSEQ multiplex PCR. D and trimming come from the DNA, and the V and J calls and clone size come from that table. The sample records about 59,000 clones, roughly 80% being singletons. The sequenced sample consisted of peripheral blood. The chain employs TRBV21-1 and TRBJ2-7; no check of the table's D call, TRBD1, against the DNA was made. TRBV21-1 counts as a pseudogene. The receptor comes from a human donor in a cohort sampled during active COVID-19. The CDR3 here is CASSPGQGAYEQYF. In DNA form, the CDR3 reads TGTGCCAGCAGCCCGGGACAGGGGGCATACGAGCAGTACTTC.